The clone carrying this T cell receptor beta chain was seen a single time. Its antigen remains unknown. The data were obtained in a study of cytomegalovirus exposure and HLA in healthy donors. Findings and limits, study-wide: CMV antigen specificity of a few CMV-associated chains was confirmed in vitro. Reports described diagnosis of cytomegalovirus status by the classifier as highly specific and sensitive. The study labeled about 160 TCR beta chains cytomegalovirus-associated.

CDR1 and CDR2 from the germline V gene are SQVTM and ANQGSEA. Losses at the gene ends were 6 bases for V and 2 bases for J; bases not matched to a gene: 11. CDR3 length: 15 residues. From the 120-subject validation cohort, which was separate from the roughly 690-subject first cohort, the donors were drawn. Sequenced by immunoSEQ multiplex PCR; TCRdb stores in-frame clones only, minus some. The sample includes 250,000 to 400,000 clones, around 90% of them seen just once. This chain uses TRBV29-1 with TRBJ2-3; TRBD1 matches 7 bases. Sequenced sample: PBMCs. The clonotype originates from a man younger than 45 in good health and CMV-seronegative. In DNA form, the CDR3 reads TGCAGCGTACCTGAGGGACAGTCGTTCACAGATACGCAGTATTTT. Its translation is CSVPEGQSFTDTQYF.